The following is a T cell receptor beta chain sequence with its context. The sample belongs to a study of blood T cell repertoires in COVID-19. Study details: Material from acute and convalescent COVID-19 was sourced from the United States, Italy and Spain. Sources were T cells, B-cell-depleted T cells, or PBMCs; the material itself was cDNA or gDNA.

Participant age was roughly 18 to 100 years, and participants resided in fewer than 25 US areas. J was trimmed by 2 bases and V by 6 bases; bases with no gene match: 5. In germline, CDR1 is SGHRS, CDR2 YFSETQ. This CDR3 has 14 residues. Original data processing: It was from reference gene primer amplification that nucleated cell counts were estimated. Libraries were prepared by immunoSEQ multiplex PCR; TCRdb keeps only in-frame clonotypes and omits some of them. That table supplies the V and J calls and clone size; D and trimming were determined from the DNA. The repertoire consists of under 200,000 clones, with about 90% occurring once and the leading ten covering roughly 7%.

This sequence originates from a woman between 45 and 60 years old who had recovered from COVID-19. This rearrangement joins TRBV5-1 to TRBJ2-7, with 10 positions matching TRBD1. Sequencing was performed on PBMCs or T cells enriched from blood (not recorded which). The CDR3 bases are TGCGCCAGCACCCCCGGGACAGGGGCCTACGAGCAGTACTTC. Amino acids: CASTPGTGAYEQYF.